This TCR beta chain is from a study of T-cell reconstitution after alpha-beta-depleted transplantation in children. This clonotype was detected many times. The germline V gene has CDR1 SGHAT and CDR2 FQDESV (reference sequence). This CDR3 is 14 amino acids long. Deletions cut 5 bases from V and 2 bases from J, with 9 bases between. Unique molecular identifiers were used to barcode this TCRbeta library. TCRdb re-called the PCR reads through MiXCR, storing one row per CDR3 protein. The repertoire has 90,000 to 150,000 distinct CDR3 sequences, more than 20% of them found once; the top ten carry over 9.5%.

The V and J genes are TRBV11-1 and TRBJ2-2; no definite D call. Sample: PBMCs, mostly from graft donor cells, taken 180 days after TCRalphabeta/CD19-depleted stem cell transplant. The sequence was obtained from a male patient aged 2 to 9 who had a stem cell transplant for chronic granulomatous disease, so the T cells may come from the graft donor. CDR3 nucleotide sequence: TGTGCCAGCAGCCCGGACGGAAACACCGGGGAGCTGTTTTTT. Protein sequence: CASSPDGNTGELFF.